Listed below are T cell receptor beta chains from one sample, sequenced in a study of blood T cells in healthy people across ages. TCRdb processed the 5' RACE reads anew with MiXCR; each CDR3 protein has one entry. The sample has about 1.6 million distinct CDR3 sequences; roughly 32% are singletons. Sequencing was carried out using blood. The receptors come from a woman aged 30 to 39 in good health. CDR3s include the opening cysteine and the closing phenylalanine or tryptophan. A D gene is named only where the DNA matches it firmly. The size entry is marked missing in some rows and otherwise reads once, few, many or a size class.

V,size,length,D,J,CDR3
TRBV24-1,NA,13,NA,TRBJ2-1,CATSDIFDNEQFF
TRBV27,NA,17,TRBD2,TRBJ2-5,CASSPTLAGRYQETQYF
TRBV2,NA,14,TRBD2,TRBJ2-7,CASYSGRAAYEQYF
TRBV2,NA,14,TRBD2,TRBJ2-5,CASSHSGAKETQYF
TRBV14,few,13,NA,TRBJ1-5,CASSLSLGQPQHF
TRBV10-3,NA,18,TRBD2,TRBJ2-5,CAISESSGLAGLQETQYF
TRBV7-9,NA,15,TRBD1,TRBJ2-4,CAVQQGALAKNIQYF
TRBV20-1,few,14,TRBD2,TRBJ2-7,CSARVGGSGYEQYF
TRBV9,few,14,NA,TRBJ1-6,CASSPPSYNSPLHF
TRBV11-2,NA,16,NA,TRBJ1-1,CASSLDLGVRNTEAFF
TRBV10-1,NA,13,TRBD1,TRBJ2-4,CASSEQGVSIQYF
TRBV5-1,few,12,NA,TRBJ1-1,CASFQGNTEAFF
TRBV7-2,few,13,NA,TRBJ2-5,CASSLDLVGSQYF
TRBV12-3/TRBV12-4,many,12,NA,TRBJ2-7,CASSLGGDEQYF
TRBV5-6,NA,17,NA,TRBJ1-4,CASSLAAGDFDSEKLFF
TRBV5-5,many,13,NA,TRBJ2-1,CASSAEGYNEQFF
TRBV20-1,NA,14,TRBD1,TRBJ1-1,CSAEPTGNWAEAFF
TRBV2,few,15,TRBD2,TRBJ2-7,CASSEPSGRFQEQYF
TRBV29-1,many,14,NA,TRBJ2-7,CSALDRSGAYEQYF
TRBV12-3/TRBV12-4,NA,14,TRBD1,TRBJ1-1,CASTATGVGTEAFF